The source of this TCR beta chain is a study of Ad26.COV2.S vaccination and SARS-CoV-2 variants. The treatment: some 20 received Ad26.COV2.S at low or high dose, single or two shots; a few received placebo; per-sample allocation not given. It was on day 63 after the first vaccine or placebo injection that samples were taken. Profiled with immunoSEQ multiplex PCR; TCRdb holds only in-frame clones, not every one. This table holds about 350,000 clones, roughly 90% found once. The CDR3 covers 14 residues. J gave up 3 bases and V 2 bases, and 4 bases lay outside the gene matches. CDR1 is SQVTM, CDR2 ANQGSEA, per germline.

This TCR came from a person aged 18-65 years who received the Ad26.COV2.S COVID-19 vaccine or a placebo. The chain is built from TRBV29-1 and TRBJ2-7; the match to TRBD2 covers 10 bases. The specimen comprised peripheral blood, sampled in a trial of Ad26.COV2.S vaccine versus placebo. This CDR3 is CSVETAGGLYEQYF. The CDR3, as DNA: TGCAGCGTTGAAACAGCGGGAGGGCTCTACGAGCAGTACTTC.